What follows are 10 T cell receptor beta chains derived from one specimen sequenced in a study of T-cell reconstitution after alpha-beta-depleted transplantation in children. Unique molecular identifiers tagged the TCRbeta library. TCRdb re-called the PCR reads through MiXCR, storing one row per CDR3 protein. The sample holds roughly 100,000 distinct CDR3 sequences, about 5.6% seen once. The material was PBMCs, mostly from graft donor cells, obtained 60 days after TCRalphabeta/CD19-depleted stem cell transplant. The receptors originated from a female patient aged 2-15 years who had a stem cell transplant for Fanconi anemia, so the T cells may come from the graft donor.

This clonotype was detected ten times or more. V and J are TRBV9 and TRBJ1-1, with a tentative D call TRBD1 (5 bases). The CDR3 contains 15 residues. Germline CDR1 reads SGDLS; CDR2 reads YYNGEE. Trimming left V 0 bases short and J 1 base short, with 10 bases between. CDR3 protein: CASSVVGGGNTEAFF. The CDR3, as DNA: TGTGCCAGCAGCGTAGTTGGGGGAGGGAACACTGAAGCTTTCTTT.

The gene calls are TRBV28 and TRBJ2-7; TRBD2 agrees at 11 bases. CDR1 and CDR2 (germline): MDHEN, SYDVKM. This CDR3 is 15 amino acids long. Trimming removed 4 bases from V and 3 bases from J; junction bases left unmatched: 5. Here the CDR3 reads CASSYPGLAVYEQYF. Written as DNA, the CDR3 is TGTGCCAGCAGTTATCCGGGACTAGCGGTCTACGAGCAGTACTTC.

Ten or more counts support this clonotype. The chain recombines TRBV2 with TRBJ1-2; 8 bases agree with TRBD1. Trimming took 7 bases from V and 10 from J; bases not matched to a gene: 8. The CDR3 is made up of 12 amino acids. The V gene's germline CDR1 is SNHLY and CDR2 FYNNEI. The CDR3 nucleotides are TGTGCCAGCAACTCGGGACAGGAATTCTACACCTTC. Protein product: CASNSGQEFYTF. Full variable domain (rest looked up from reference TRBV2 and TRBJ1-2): EPEVTQTPSHQVTQMGQEVILRCVPISNHLYFYWYRQILGQKVEFLVSFYNNEISEKSEIFDDQFSVERPDGSNFTLKIRSTKLEDSAMYFCASNSGQEFYTFGSGTRLTVV.

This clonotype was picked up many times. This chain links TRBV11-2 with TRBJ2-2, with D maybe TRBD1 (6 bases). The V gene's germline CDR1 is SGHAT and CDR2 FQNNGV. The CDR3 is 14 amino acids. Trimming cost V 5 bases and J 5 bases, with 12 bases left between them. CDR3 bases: TGTGCCAGCAGCGTAACAGGGTTTACCGGGGAGCTGTTTTTT. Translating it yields CASSVTGFTGELFF.

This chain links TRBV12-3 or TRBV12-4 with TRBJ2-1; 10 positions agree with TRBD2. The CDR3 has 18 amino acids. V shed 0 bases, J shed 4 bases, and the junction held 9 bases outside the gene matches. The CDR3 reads CASSLAHLLAGKYNEQFF. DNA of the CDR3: TGTGCCAGCAGTTTAGCCCATTTACTAGCGGGGAAGTACAATGAGCAGTTCTTC.

The DNA for the CDR3 is TGTGCCAGCAACCAGGAGAGGAGCCTGTACAATGAGCAGTTCTTC. Translation gives CASNQERSLYNEQFF. This chain links TRBV2 with TRBJ2-1; D is ambiguous. V shed 7 bases and J shed 4 bases, with 17 bases lying between them. CDR1 is SNHLY, CDR2 FYNNEI, per germline. The CDR3 runs to 15 residues. The entire variable domain, with the rest obtained from reference TRBV2 and TRBJ2-1, is as follows: EPEVTQTPSHQVTQMGQEVILRCVPISNHLYFYWYRQILGQKVEFLVSFYNNEISEKSEIFDDQFSVERPDGSNFTLKIRSTKLEDSAMYFCASNQERSLYNEQFFGPGTRLTVL.

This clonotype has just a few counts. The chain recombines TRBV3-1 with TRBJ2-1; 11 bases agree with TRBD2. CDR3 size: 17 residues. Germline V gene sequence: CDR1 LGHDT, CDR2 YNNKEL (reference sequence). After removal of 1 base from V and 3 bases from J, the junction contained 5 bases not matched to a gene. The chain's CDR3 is CASSQGTSGPSYNEQFF. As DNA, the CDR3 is TGTGCCAGCAGCCAAGGGACTAGCGGGCCCAGCTACAATGAGCAGTTCTTC.

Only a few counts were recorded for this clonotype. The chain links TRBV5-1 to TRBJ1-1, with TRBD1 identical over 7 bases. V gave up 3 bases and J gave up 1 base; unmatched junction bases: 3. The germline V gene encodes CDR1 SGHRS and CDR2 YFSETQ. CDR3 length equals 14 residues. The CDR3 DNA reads TGCGCCAGCAGCTGGGGGACAGAGAACACTGAAGCTTTCTTT. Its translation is CASSWGTENTEAFF.

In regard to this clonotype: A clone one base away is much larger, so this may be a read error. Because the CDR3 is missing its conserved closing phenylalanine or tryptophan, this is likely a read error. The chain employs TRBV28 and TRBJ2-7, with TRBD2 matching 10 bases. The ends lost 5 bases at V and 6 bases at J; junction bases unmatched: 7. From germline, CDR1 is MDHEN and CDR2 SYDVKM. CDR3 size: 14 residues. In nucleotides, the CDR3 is TGTGCCAGCAGTCCGAGCGGGAGGGCCCGCGAGCAGTACTCC. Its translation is CASSPSGRAREQYS.

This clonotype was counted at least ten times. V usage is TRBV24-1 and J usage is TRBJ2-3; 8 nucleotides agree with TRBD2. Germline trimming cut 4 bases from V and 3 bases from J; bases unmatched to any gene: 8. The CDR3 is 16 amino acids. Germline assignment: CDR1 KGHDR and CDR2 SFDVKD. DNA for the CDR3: TGTGCCACCAGTGACCAAGCGGGAGCGTTGACAGATACGCAGTATTTT. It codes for CATSDQAGALTDTQYF.